This T cell receptor (beta chain) is from a study of blood T cell repertoires in COVID-19 (TCRdb year 2020). General notes on the study: Collaborator samples came from the United States, Italy and Spain and covered acute and convalescent phases of COVID-19. The prospective study material was composed of cDNA or gDNA derived from T cells, B-cell-depleted T cells, or PBMCs. Deeply sampled blood TCRbeta repertoires from subjects exposed to, actively infected with, or recovered from COVID-19 were included in the dataset. The repertoires were made available in a free public database intended to serve as a resource for research on the immune response to SARS-CoV-2. Samples came from the ongoing ImmuneRACE study (first 160 participants) plus 1,254 subjects from 6 global collaborators. A de-identified subject ID, COVID-19 status, age in years and sex were almost always included in the sample metadata. HLA class I and class II types, where available, came from metadata supplied by the sample provider rather than from assay-based typing.

In Seattle, one collaborating source enrolled patients while the infection was active and tracked those patients longitudinally over the course of disease. Whole blood was collected in K2EDTA tubes by collaborating institutions according to the institutions' own protocols. For TCRbeta analysis, collaborators shipped samples in one of three forms: frozen whole blood, isolated PBMCs, or DNA extracted from either of those sample types. TCRbeta CDR3 regions were amplified from genomic DNA by means of the immunoSEQ Assay, a bias-controlled multiplex PCR. From the authors' description of their analysis: Within the assay, amplification of reference gene primers was used to estimate how many nucleated cells each sample contained. To quantify the absolute abundance of each unique TCRbeta CDR3 rearrangement, sequence reads were collapsed and filtered. Productive Simpson clonality was computed per sample as the square root of Simpson's diversity index over productive rearrangements. Drawn from immuneACCESS, this table holds only the in-frame rearrangements with V and J called that TCRdb kept. Clones are partly lost; checked studies trace under half to an unresolved V gene and leave the rest unexplained. The D gene and trimming were derived from the DNA, and the V and J assignments and clone size from that table. The sample data list 330,000 or so clones, and roughly nine tenths of these were observed just once. The ten top clones hold roughly 4% of the sample.

The paper's findings and limits, for the study overall: The quantity of clinical and demographic metadata differed by source and by participant and was supplied without curation.

Details on this clone: Its antigen is still unknown. No per-base quality is available; no much larger clone lies one base away.

Trimming removed 6 bases from V and 5 bases from J; the gene matches leave 10 bases unexplained. CDR1 and CDR2 were assigned from the germline V gene as MNHEY and SVGEGT. The CDR3 runs 15 residues from the cysteine to the phenylalanine. The retained sequence is limited to the CDR3, 45 bases, with the frame set at the first base. This receptor was identified in a woman aged 55-70 years with COVID-19, enrolled during active disease. The chain links TRBV6-2 or TRBV6-3 with TRBJ1-5; 7 bases in the middle match TRBD1. Sample: peripheral blood. The CDR3 loop reads CASSPGGVLDQPQHF. The bases read TGTGCCAGCAGCCCAGGGGGGGTACTTGATCAGCCCCAGCATTTT.